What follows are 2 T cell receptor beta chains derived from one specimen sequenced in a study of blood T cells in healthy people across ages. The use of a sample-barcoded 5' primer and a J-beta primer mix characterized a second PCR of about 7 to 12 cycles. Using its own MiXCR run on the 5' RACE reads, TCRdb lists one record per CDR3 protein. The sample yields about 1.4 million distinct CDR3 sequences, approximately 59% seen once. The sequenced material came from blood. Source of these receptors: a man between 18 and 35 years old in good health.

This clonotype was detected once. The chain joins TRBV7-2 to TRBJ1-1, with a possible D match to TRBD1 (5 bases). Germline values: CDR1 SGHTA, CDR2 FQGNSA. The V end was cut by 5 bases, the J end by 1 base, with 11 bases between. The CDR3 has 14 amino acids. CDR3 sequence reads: CASSLIGENTEAFF. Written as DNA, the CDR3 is TGTGCCAGCAGCCTCATAGGGGAGAACACTGAAGCTTTCTTT.

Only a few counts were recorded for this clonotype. The CDR3 bases are TGTGCCAGCAGCCCCGGACAGGGTAGTCAGCCCCAGCATTTT. Translated, it gives CASSPGQGSQPQHF. The chain joins TRBV4-2 to TRBJ1-5, with 8 bases identical to TRBD1. The CDR3 is 14 residues long. In germline, CDR1 is LGHNA, CDR2 YNFKEQ. With 4 bases clipped from V and 6 bases from J, the junction kept 5 bases outside the gene matches.